These T cell receptor beta chains were read from a single sample in a study of cytotoxic CD8 clonotypes in ibrutinib-treated CLL. Produced via immunoSEQ multiplex PCR; TCRdb's table is partial and in-frame only. The sample has roughly 250,000 clones, 70% seen once. Sequences were derived from PBMCs, sampled after 24 months of ibrutinib treatment. The origin of the receptors is a human donor with chronic lymphocytic leukemia. Each CDR3 is given with its conserved first and last residue. A D gene is named only where the DNA matches it firmly. Clone sizes are given selectively: once, few, many, or a class where the clone is expanded.

abundance | d_gene | j_gene | v_gene | CDR3aa | CDR3nt
once | NA | TRBJ2-1 | TRBV28 | CASSPPSSSYNEQFF | TGTGCCAGCAGTCCCCCCTCGAGCTCCTACAATGAGCAGTTCTTC
few | TRBD1 | TRBJ1-1 | TRBV7-2 | CASSFTGGLGEAFF | TGTGCCAGCAGCTTTACAGGGGGCCTAGGTGAAGCTTTCTTT
once | NA | TRBJ1-1 | TRBV28 | CASSLYGALGTEAFF | TGTGCCAGCAGTTTATATGGGGCCCTGGGCACTGAAGCTTTCTTT
NA | NA | TRBJ2-7 | TRBV10-3 | CAISHPKTYEQYF | TGTGCCATCAGCCACCCTAAAACCTACGAGCAGTACTTC
few | NA | TRBJ2-1 | TRBV7-9 | CASSLAYSRGQFF | TGTGCCAGCAGCTTAGCTTACTCAAGGGGGCAGTTCTTC
NA | NA | TRBJ2-1 | TRBV15 | CATLRGSRSYNEQFF | TGTGCCACCTTAAGGGGGTCGAGGTCCTACAATGAGCAGTTCTTC
NA | NA | TRBJ2-7 | TRBV9 | CASSHTNEGTEQYF | TGTGCCAGCAGCCATACCAACGAGGGGACCGAGCAGTACTTC
NA | NA | TRBJ2-2 | TRBV18 | CASLVRRGSTDTGELFF | TGTGCCAGCTTAGTACGCAGGGGTTCGACGGACACCGGGGAGCTGTTTTTT
NA | NA | TRBJ2-5 | TRBV19 | CASNGGETQYF | TGTGCCAGTAATGGGGGAGAGACCCAGTACTTC
NA | NA | TRBJ1-6 | TRBV30 | CAWGGSSSYNSPLHF | TGTGCCTGGGGGGGGAGCAGCTCCTATAATTCACCCCTCCACTTT
NA | NA | TRBJ1-2 | TRBV10-3 | CAIRVGREDGYTF | TGTGCCATCAGGGTCGGCAGGGAGGATGGCTACACCTTC
NA | NA | TRBJ2-3 | TRBV6-5 | CASSNTDTQYF | TGTGCCAGCAGTAACACAGATACGCAGTATTTT
NA | TRBD2 | TRBJ2-3 | TRBV28 | CASRYRDYRAPTQYF | TGTGCCAGCAGGTATCGGGACTACCGAGCCCCTACGCAGTATTTT
NA | NA | TRBJ2-3 | TRBV7-8 | CASRFNIWGFATTDTQYF | TGTGCCAGCAGGTTCAACATATGGGGTTTCGCTACGACAGATACGCAGTATTTT
NA | NA | TRBJ2-7 | TRBV25-1 | CASSELGADEQYF | TGTGCCAGCAGTGAATTGGGGGCCGACGAGCAGTACTTC
NA | NA | TRBJ1-4 | TRBV9 | CASSGGTSTNEKLFF | TGTGCCAGCAGCGGCGGGACATCAACTAATGAAAAACTGTTTTTT
NA | TRBD2 | TRBJ2-7 | TRBV6-5 | CASTIAGGSYEQYF | TGTGCCAGCACCATAGCGGGAGGGTCCTACGAGCAGTACTTC
NA | NA | TRBJ1-1 | TRBV28 | CASSLSTGPEAFF | TGTGCCAGCAGTTTATCTACAGGGCCTGAAGCTTTCTTT
NA | NA | TRBJ2-1 | TRBV5-4 | CASSLGGDSSYNEQFF | TGTGCCAGCAGCTTGGGAGGGGATAGCTCCTACAATGAGCAGTTCTTC
NA | TRBD2 | TRBJ2-7 | TRBV5-4 | CASSGGLAGAYEQYF | TGTGCCAGCAGCGGAGGACTAGCGGGAGCCTACGAGCAGTACTTC
NA | TRBD2 | TRBJ2-3 | TRBV11-2 | CASKQGQAGGPGDTQYF | TGTGCCAGCAAGCAGGGGCAAGCGGGAGGGCCGGGGGATACGCAGTATTTT
few | TRBD1 | TRBJ2-2 | TRBV18 | CASSPLGQELHTGELFF | TGTGCCAGCTCACCCCTGGGACAGGAACTACACACCGGGGAGCTGTTTTTT
few | NA | TRBJ2-1 | TRBV28 | CASCSYPNEQFF | TGTGCCAGCTGTTCTTACCCTAATGAGCAGTTCTTC
NA | NA | TRBJ1-4 | TRBV2 | CASSEGGINEKLFF | TGTGCCAGCAGCGAAGGGGGAATTAATGAAAAACTGTTTTTT
NA | NA | TRBJ1-5 | TRBV19 | CASRPQGFQPQHF | TGTGCCAGTAGACCTCAGGGTTTCCAGCCCCAGCATTTT
NA | NA | TRBJ2-5 | TRBV7-6 | CASTPDRSVETQYF | TGTGCCAGCACCCCCGATAGGAGTGTGGAGACCCAGTACTTC
few | NA | TRBJ1-3 | TRBV19 | CASSATGNTIYF | TGTGCCAGTAGTGCGACTGGAAACACCATATATTTT
NA | NA | TRBJ1-3 | TRBV18 | CASSGGTAGNTIYF | TGTGCCAGCTCAGGGGGTACAGCTGGAAACACCATATATTTT
NA | NA | TRBJ2-5 | TRBV6-1 | CASSEGGETQYF | TGTGCCAGCAGTGAGGGGGGAGAGACCCAGTACTTC
few | NA | TRBJ1-5 | TRBV19 | CASSPQPQHF | TGTGCCAGTAGTCCTCAGCCCCAGCATTTT
NA | TRBD2 | TRBJ2-1 | TRBV7-9 | CASTKSGGEQFF | TGTGCCAGCACCAAAAGCGGGGGTGAGCAGTTCTTC
few | NA | TRBJ2-1 | TRBV4-2 | CASSQEHYWIITNEQFF | TGTGCCAGCAGCCAAGAGCACTACTGGATCATCACGAATGAGCAGTTCTTC
once | TRBD1 | TRBJ1-5 | TRBV6-5 | CASSPTGGNQPQHF | TGTGCCAGCAGCCCGACAGGGGGCAATCAGCCCCAGCATTTT
NA | NA | TRBJ1-5 | TRBV4-1 | CASSYGGAGQPQHF | TGCGCCAGCAGCTATGGGGGTGCGGGTCAGCCCCAGCATTTT
NA | NA | TRBJ1-1 | TRBV7-2 | CASSGDGLNTEAFF | TGTGCCAGCAGCGGGGACGGACTGAACACTGAAGCTTTCTTT